A selection of T cell receptor beta chains follows, all from one sample in a study of blood T cell repertoires in COVID-19. Method: immunoSEQ multiplex PCR; TCRdb's copy keeps in-frame clones and lacks some. Of around 170,000 clones listed, 80% are singletons. Sample: PBMCs or T cells enriched from blood (not recorded which). Every receptor here comes from a man aged 60 to 69 who had been exposed to COVID-19. CDR3s include the opening cysteine and the closing phenylalanine or tryptophan. D genes are given only for firm matches. Clone size appears in some rows only: once, few, many, or a class for an expanded clone.

D	V	J	size	DNA	CDR3
TRBD1	TRBV2	TRBJ2-3	NA	TGTGCCAGCAGGGAGATACAGGGGTGGGGATTTGCAGATACGCAGTATTTT	CASREIQGWGFADTQYF
TRBD1	TRBV7-8	TRBJ2-1	few	TGTGCCAGCAGCTTAGCGGACAGGGGCTCCTACAATGAGCAGTTCTTC	CASSLADRGSYNEQFF
NA	TRBV10-3	TRBJ1-3	NA	TGTGCCACCCGAGTCCCGGGTAGCTCTGGAAACACCATATATTTT	CATRVPGSSGNTIYF
NA	TRBV6-5	TRBJ1-5	NA	TGTGCCAGCCGGCGGGTAAGCAATCAGCCCCAGCATTTT	CASRRVSNQPQHF
NA	TRBV6-1	TRBJ1-5	NA	TGTGCCAGCAGTGAAGGGAGGGGATCGCAGCCCCAGCATTTT	CASSEGRGSQPQHF
NA	TRBV6-5	TRBJ2-7	NA	TGTGCCAGCAGTTACTCCGTGGGTAGCGCCTACGAGCAGTACTTC	CASSYSVGSAYEQYF
NA	TRBV5-1	TRBJ2-7	NA	TGCGCCAGCAGCTTGGGTGGCAGCGGCTACGAGCAGTACTTC	CASSLGGSGYEQYF
NA	TRBV7-9	TRBJ1-5	NA	TGTGCCAGCAGCAATCAGGGGCCCCTCAATCAGCCCCAGCATTTT	CASSNQGPLNQPQHF
TRBD2	TRBV9	TRBJ2-2	NA	TGTGCCAGCAGCGTAGTACCTAGCGGGAAGAACACCGGGGAGCTGTTTTTT	CASSVVPSGKNTGELFF
NA	TRBV20-1	TRBJ1-4	NA	TGCAGTGCTAGTGGGTGGACTGGGTCAACTAATGAAAAACTGTTTTTT	CSASGWTGSTNEKLFF
NA	TRBV12-3/TRBV12-4	TRBJ1-2	NA	TGTGCCAGCAGTCCAAGCGACAACTATGGCTACACCTTC	CASSPSDNYGYTF
TRBD1	TRBV19	TRBJ2-1	few	TGTGCCAGTAGTTTCGACAGGGGACACTACAATGAGCAGTTCTTC	CASSFDRGHYNEQFF
NA	TRBV29-1	TRBJ2-7	NA	TGCAGCTGCCGGGACAACTCCTACGAGCAGTACTTC	CSCRDNSYEQYF
NA	TRBV6-5	TRBJ2-5	NA	TGTGCCAGCGATCCTGGGGCGTCGGAGACCCAGTACTTC	CASDPGASETQYF
NA	TRBV6-1	TRBJ1-2	NA	TGTGCCAGCAGTGAAATGGGGGGGTCTGGCTACACCTTC	CASSEMGGSGYTF
NA	TRBV5-6	TRBJ2-2	NA	TGTGCCAGCAGTCCACCAGGGAACACCGGGGAGCTGTTTTTT	CASSPPGNTGELFF
TRBD2	TRBV2	TRBJ2-1	NA	TGTGCCAGCAAAAGGACTAGCGGGAGTAGTTACAATGAGCAGTTCTTC	CASKRTSGSSYNEQFF
NA	TRBV3-1/TRBV3-2	TRBJ2-5	NA	TGTGCCAGCAGCCCACTCGGCGGGACCCCACAGGCCCAGTACTTC	CASSPLGGTPQAQYF
TRBD2	TRBV19	TRBJ2-7	NA	TGTGCCAGTAGCCTAGTATATAGGACTAGCTACGAGCAGTACTTC	CASSLVYRTSYEQYF
NA	TRBV3-1/TRBV3-2	TRBJ2-1	NA	TGTGCCAGCAGCCATGATGGGCCTGAGCAGTTCTTC	CASSHDGPEQFF
NA	TRBV6-5	TRBJ2-7	NA	TGTGCCAGCCGGACGGGGGTTTACGAGCAGTACTTC	CASRTGVYEQYF
TRBD1	TRBV4-2	TRBJ1-2	NA	TGTGCCAGCAGCCAAGCCGGGACAGGGTACGGCTACACCTTC	CASSQAGTGYGYTF
NA	TRBV19	TRBJ2-2	NA	TGTGCCAGTACCTTCTTGGGGGGGCTGGACACCGGGGAGCTGTTTTTT	CASTFLGGLDTGELFF